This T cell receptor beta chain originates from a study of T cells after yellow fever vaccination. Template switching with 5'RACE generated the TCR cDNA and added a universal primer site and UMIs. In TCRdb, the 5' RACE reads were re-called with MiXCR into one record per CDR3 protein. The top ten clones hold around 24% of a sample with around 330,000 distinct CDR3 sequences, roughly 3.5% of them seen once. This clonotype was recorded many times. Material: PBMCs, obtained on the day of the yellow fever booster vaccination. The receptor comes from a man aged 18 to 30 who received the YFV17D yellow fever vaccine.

In DNA, the CDR3 is TGTGCCAGCAGGGCGGTGGGGTACAATGAGCAGTTCTTC. It is translated as CASRAVGYNEQFF. The chain joins TRBV6-5 to TRBJ2-1, with D unclear. Germline assignment: CDR1 MNHEY and CDR2 SVGAGI. This CDR3 region has 13 residues. Trimming removed 6 bases from V and 4 bases from J, with 10 bases in between.